This passage covers 12 T cell receptor beta chains from one sample sequenced in a study of beta chain features in type 1 diabetes. cDNA synthesis used the whole RNA isolate, giving expressed TCRB sequences. The table came from immunoSEQ multiplex PCR; TCRdb's copy has only in-frame clones and leaves some out. In the table there are around 240,000 clones, approximately 70% of which are singletons. Specimen: naive CD4+ T cells from blood. Receptor source: a young man in good health.

This chain connects TRBV30 to TRBJ1-1; D gene ambiguous. There are 13 residues in the CDR3. CDR1 and CDR2 (germline): GTSNPN, SVGIG (reference sequence). V gave up 5 bases and J gave up 1 base, with 11 bases separating them. DNA for the CDR3: TGTGCCTGGCTTATATCAGCGAACACTGAAGCTTTCTTT. Protein product: CAWLISANTEAFF.

This rearrangement joins TRBV25-1 to TRBJ2-1, with 8 bases fitting TRBD2. The CDR3 runs to 15 residues. CDR1 and CDR2 (germline): MGHDK, SYGVNS. Unmatched junction bases numbered 6, after V lost 6 bases and J lost 2 bases. CDR3 residues: CASSGGRNAYNEQFF. In DNA form, the CDR3 reads TGTGCCAGCAGCGGCGGGAGGAATGCCTACAATGAGCAGTTCTTC.

This chain connects TRBV29-1 to TRBJ1-1, with D possibly matching TRBD1 (6 bases). Trimming stripped 4 bases from V and 11 bases from J, with 11 bases between. Germline loops: CDR1 SQVTM, CDR2 ANQGSEA. There are 10 residues in the CDR3. The DNA of the CDR3 is TGCAGCGTTGTATCAGGGGAGGCTTTCTTT. Amino acids: CSVVSGEAFF.

The genes are TRBV21-1 and TRBJ2-1; the DNA was not compared with TRBD2, the D call given in the table. TRBV21-1 counts as a pseudogene. This CDR3 comprises 18 residues. The CDR3 spells CASSKGGSGRRSYNEQFF. Written as DNA, the CDR3 is TGTGCCAGCAGCAAAGGGGGTAGCGGGAGGAGGTCCTACAATGAGCAGTTCTTC.

The chain has TRBV11-2 and TRBJ2-3, with D perhaps matching TRBD1 (6 bases). The CDR3 runs 14 residues. V dropped 5 bases and J dropped 4 bases, with 13 bases sitting between them. Germline loops: CDR1 SGHAT, CDR2 FQNNGV. The CDR3 protein is CASSPGHWADTQYF. The CDR3 DNA sequence: TGTGCCAGCAGCCCGGGACACTGGGCAGATACGCAGTATTTT.

This clone appeared a few times. The chain is built from TRBV29-1 and TRBJ2-5, with TRBD2 matching 11 bases. The CDR3 is made up of 13 amino acids. V was pared by 7 bases and J by 3 bases, with 4 bases of the junction left unmatched. Germline assignment: CDR1 SQVTM and CDR2 ANQGSEA. The CDR3 DNA reads TGCAGCGGCCTGACTAGCGGGAAAGAGACCCAGTACTTC. Protein: CSGLTSGKETQYF.

This clone was detected only a few times. V and J are TRBV9 and TRBJ2-3; D call uncertain. Germline CDR1 SGDLS, CDR2 YYNGEE. V was shortened by 0 bases and J by 5 bases, with 4 bases between the two germline ends. The CDR3 is made up of 12 amino acids. CDR3 region: CASSVELDTQYF. The DNA for the CDR3 is TGTGCCAGCAGCGTAGAATTAGATACGCAGTATTTT.

V and J are TRBV7-8 and TRBJ2-7; no clear D. This CDR3 has 13 amino acids. V was shortened by 1 base and J by 5 bases, with 9 bases between the two germline ends. CDR1 and CDR2 (germline): SGHVS, FQNEAQ. CDR3 sequence reads: CASSLVLANEQYF. The CDR3 DNA reads TGTGCCAGCAGCTTAGTACTTGCCAACGAGCAGTACTTC.

This rearrangement joins TRBV5-4 to TRBJ2-1; 10 nucleotides align to TRBD2. Germline V gene lookup returns CDR1 SGHNT and CDR2 YYREEE (reference sequence). V dropped 0 bases and J dropped 6; count of bases not matched to a gene: 9. The CDR3 extends over 17 amino acids. The CDR3 DNA reads as TGTGCCAGCAGCTTGGAGGCTAGCGGGAGCGTTGGCAATGAGCAGTTCTTC. It translates to CASSLEASGSVGNEQFF.

This chain joins TRBV29-1 and TRBJ1-1; 9 bases match TRBD1. Germline V gene lookup returns CDR1 SQVTM and CDR2 ANQGSEA. The CDR3 extends over 16 amino acids. V gave up 5 bases and J gave up 4 bases; unmatched junction bases: 14. The CDR3 sequence is CSVSFRDREWRTEAFF. CDR3 nucleotide sequence: TGCAGCGTTTCTTTCCGGGACAGGGAGTGGCGCACTGAAGCTTTCTTT.

The chain recombines TRBV28 with TRBJ1-1, with D possibly being TRBD1 (6 bases). The CDR3 has 14 amino acids. The ends were cut back, 4 bases at V and 0 bases at J, with 9 bases in the middle. In germline, CDR1 is MDHEN, CDR2 SYDVKM. CDR3 residues: CASSSGQMNTEAFF. The CDR3 DNA follows: TGTGCCAGCAGTTCAGGACAGATGAACACTGAAGCTTTCTTT.

The J gene is TRBJ2-1, the V gene TRBV5-1; 8 bases agree with TRBD2. The V gene's germline CDR1 is SGHRS and CDR2 YFSETQ. The trim removed 4 bases at V and 4 bases at J, leaving 10 bases unmatched. The CDR3 runs 16 residues. CDR3 sequence: CASSPQSGSQYNEQFF. DNA for the CDR3: TGCGCCAGCAGCCCCCAGAGCGGGAGTCAGTACAATGAGCAGTTCTTC.